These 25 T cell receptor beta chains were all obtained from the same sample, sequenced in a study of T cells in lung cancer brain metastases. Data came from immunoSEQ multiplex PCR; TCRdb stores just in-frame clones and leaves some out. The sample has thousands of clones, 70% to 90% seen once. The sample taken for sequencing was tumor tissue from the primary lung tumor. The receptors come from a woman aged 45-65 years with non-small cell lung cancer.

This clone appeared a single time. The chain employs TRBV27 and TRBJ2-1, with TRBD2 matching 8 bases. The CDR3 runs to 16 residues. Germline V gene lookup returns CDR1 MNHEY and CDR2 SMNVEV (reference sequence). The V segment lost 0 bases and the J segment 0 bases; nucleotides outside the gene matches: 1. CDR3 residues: CASSLSSGSSYNEQFF. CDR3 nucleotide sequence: TGTGCCAGCAGTTTATCGAGCGGGAGCTCCTACAATGAGCAGTTCTTC.

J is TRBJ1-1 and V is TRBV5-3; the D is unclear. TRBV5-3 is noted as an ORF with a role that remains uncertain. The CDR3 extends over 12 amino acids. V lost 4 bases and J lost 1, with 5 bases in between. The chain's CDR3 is CARSPANTEAFF. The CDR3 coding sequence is TGTGCCAGAAGCCCGGCGAACACTGAAGCTTTCTTT.

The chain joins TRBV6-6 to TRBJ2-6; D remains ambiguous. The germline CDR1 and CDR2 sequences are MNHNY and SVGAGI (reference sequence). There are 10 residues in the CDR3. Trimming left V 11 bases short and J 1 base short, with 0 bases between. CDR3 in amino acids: CASGANVLTF. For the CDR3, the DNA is TGTGCCTCTGGGGCCAACGTCCTGACTTTC.

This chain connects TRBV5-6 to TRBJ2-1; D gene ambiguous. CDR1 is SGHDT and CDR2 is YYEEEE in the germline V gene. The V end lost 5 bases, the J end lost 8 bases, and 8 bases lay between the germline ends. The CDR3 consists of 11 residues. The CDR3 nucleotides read TGTGCCAGCAGTAAGACCCATGAGCAGTTCTTC. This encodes CASSKTHEQFF.

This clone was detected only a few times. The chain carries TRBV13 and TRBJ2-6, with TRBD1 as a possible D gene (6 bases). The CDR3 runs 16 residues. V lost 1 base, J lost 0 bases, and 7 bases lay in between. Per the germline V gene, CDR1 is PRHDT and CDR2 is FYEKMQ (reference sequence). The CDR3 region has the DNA TGTGCCAGCAGCTTAGAGGGGGTCTCTGGGGCCAACGTCCTGACTTTC. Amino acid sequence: CASSLEGVSGANVLTF.

As DNA, the CDR3 is TGTGCCAGCAGCAGGGACTTCTACGAGCAGTACGTC. It encodes CASSRDFYEQYV. The genes are TRBV2 and TRBJ2-7, with a weak D call TRBD2 (6 bases). Germline CDR1 and CDR2: SNHLY and FYNNEI. The V end lost 6 bases, the J end lost 3 bases, and 9 bases lay between the germline ends. This CDR3 comprises 12 residues.

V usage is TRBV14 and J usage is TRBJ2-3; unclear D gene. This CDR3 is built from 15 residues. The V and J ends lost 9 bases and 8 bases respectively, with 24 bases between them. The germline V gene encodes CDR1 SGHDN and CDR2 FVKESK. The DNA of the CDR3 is TGTGCCAGTACTTATATCGGCCTCCCCGGTGGTACGCAGTATTTT. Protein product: CASTYIGLPGGTQYF.

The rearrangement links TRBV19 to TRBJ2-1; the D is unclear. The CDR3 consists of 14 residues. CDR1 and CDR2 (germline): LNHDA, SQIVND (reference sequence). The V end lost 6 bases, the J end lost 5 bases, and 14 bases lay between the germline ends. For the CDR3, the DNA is TGTGCCAGTAGCGTCGTTACCCAAGACAATGAGCAGTTCTTC. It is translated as CASSVVTQDNEQFF. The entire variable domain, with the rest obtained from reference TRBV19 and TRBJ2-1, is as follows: DGGITQSPKYLFRKEGQNVTLSCEQNLNHDAMYWYRQDPGQGLRLIYYSQIVNDFQKGDIAEGYSVSREKKESFPLTVTSAQKNPTAFYLCASSVVTQDNEQFFGPGTRLTVL.

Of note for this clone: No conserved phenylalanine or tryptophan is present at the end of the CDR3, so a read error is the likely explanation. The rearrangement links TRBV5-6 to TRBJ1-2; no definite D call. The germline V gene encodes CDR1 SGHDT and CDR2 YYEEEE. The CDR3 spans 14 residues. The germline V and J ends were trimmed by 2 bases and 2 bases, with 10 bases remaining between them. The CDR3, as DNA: TGTGCCAGCAGCTTTTGGGAGAGCAACTATGGCTACACCTCC. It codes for CASSFWESNYGYTS.

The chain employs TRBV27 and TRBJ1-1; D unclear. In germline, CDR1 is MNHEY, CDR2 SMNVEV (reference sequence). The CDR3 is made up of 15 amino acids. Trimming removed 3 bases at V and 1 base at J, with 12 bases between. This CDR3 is CASSFIGRGNTEAFF. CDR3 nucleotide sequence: TGTGCCAGCAGTTTCATCGGGAGAGGGAACACTGAAGCTTTCTTT.

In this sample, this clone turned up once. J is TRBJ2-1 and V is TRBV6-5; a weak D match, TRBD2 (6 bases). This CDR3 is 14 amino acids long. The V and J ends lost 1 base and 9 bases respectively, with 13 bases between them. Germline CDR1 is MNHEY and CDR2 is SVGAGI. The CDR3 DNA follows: TGTGCCAGCAGTTACTTCGCGGAGGGCCGTGAGCAGTTCTTC. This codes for CASSYFAEGREQFF.

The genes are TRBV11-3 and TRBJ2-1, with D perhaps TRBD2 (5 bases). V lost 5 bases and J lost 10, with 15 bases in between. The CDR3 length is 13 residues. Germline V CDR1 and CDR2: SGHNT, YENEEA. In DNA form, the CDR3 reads TGTGCCAGCAGCCTCGGGATTGAGGGCGAGCAGTTCTTC. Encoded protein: CASSLGIEGEQFF. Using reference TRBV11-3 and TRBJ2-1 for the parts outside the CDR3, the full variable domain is EAGVVQSPRYKIIEKKQPVAFWCNPISGHNTLYWYLQNLGQGPELLIRYENEEAVDDSQLPKDRFSAERLKGVDSTLKIQPAELGDSAVYLCASSLGIEGEQFFGPGTRLTVL.

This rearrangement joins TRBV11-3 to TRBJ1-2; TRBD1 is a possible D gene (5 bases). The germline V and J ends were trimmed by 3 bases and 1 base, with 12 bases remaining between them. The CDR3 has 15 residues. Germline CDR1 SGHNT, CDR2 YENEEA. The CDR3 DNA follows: TGTGCCAGCAGCTTCAGCGACAGCCGTAACTATGGCTACACCTTC. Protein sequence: CASSFSDSRNYGYTF. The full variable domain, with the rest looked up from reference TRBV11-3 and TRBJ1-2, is EAGVVQSPRYKIIEKKQPVAFWCNPISGHNTLYWYLQNLGQGPELLIRYENEEAVDDSQLPKDRFSAERLKGVDSTLKIQPAELGDSAVYLCASSFSDSRNYGYTFGSGTRLTVV.

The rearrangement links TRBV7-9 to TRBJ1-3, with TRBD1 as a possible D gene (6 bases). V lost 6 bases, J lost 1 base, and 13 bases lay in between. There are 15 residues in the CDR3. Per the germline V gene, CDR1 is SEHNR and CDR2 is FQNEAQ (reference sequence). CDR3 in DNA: TGTGCCAGCAGTTTCCAGGGGACATCTGGAAACACCATATATTTT. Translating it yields CASSFQGTSGNTIYF.

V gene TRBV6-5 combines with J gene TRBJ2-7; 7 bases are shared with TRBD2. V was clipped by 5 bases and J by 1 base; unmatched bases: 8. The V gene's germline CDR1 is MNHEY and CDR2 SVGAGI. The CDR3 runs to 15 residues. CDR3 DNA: TGTGCCAGCAGTCGCGGGAGAACCCCTTCCTACGAGCAGTACGTC. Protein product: CASSRGRTPSYEQYV.

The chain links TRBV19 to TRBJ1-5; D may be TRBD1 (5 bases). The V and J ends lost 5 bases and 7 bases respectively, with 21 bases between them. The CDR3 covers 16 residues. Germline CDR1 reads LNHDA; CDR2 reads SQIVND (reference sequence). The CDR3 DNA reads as TGTGCCAGTAGTCCCTGGGGGACCTCTTTGGGCCAGCCCCAGCATTTT. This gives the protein CASSPWGTSLGQPQHF.

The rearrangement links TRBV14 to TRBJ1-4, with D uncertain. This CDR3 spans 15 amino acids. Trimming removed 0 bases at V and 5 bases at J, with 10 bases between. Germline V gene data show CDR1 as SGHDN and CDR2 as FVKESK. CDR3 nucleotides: TGTGCCAGCAGCCAAGATAACAGCCTGAATGAAAAACTGTTTTTT. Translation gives CASSQDNSLNEKLFF.

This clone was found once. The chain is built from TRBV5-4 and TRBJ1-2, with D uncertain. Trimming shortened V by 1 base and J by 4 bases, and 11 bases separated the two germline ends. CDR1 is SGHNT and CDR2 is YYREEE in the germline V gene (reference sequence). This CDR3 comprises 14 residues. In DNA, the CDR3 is TGTGCCAGCAGCTTGTTTGCGGGAAGCTATGGCTACACCTTC. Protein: CASSLFAGSYGYTF.

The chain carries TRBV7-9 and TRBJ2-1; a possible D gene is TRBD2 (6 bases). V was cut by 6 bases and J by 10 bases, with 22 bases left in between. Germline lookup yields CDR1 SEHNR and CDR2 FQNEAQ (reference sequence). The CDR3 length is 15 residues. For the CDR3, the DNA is TGTGCCAGCAGATTCGGATTAGGAGGGCCGGGGGAGCAGTTCTTC. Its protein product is CASRFGLGGPGEQFF.

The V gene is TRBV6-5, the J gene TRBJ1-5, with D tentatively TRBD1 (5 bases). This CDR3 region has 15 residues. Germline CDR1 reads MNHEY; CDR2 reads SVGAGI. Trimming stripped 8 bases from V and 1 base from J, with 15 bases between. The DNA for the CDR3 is TGTGCCAGCGGTCGAAAGCGGGACAGCAATCAGCCCCAGCATTTT. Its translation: CASGRKRDSNQPQHF.

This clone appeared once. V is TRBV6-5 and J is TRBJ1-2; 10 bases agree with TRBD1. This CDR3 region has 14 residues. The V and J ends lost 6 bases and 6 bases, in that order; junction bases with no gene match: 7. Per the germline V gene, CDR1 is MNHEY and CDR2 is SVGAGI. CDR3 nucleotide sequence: TGTGCCAGCAGGGGGACAGGGGTCGTTAATGGCTACACCTTC. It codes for CASRGTGVVNGYTF.

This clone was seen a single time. DNA of the CDR3: TGTGCCAGCAGTGGAGGGTTTACTCAGCCCCAGCATTTT. It yields the protein CASSGGFTQPQHF. This chain uses TRBV7-9 with TRBJ1-5; D remains ambiguous. Germline V lookup: CDR1 SEHNR, CDR2 FQNEAQ (reference sequence). The germline V and J ends were trimmed by 6 bases and 6 bases, with 12 bases remaining between them. The CDR3 covers 13 residues. The complete variable domain, with remaining parts taken from reference TRBV7-9 and TRBJ1-5, reads DTGVSQNPRHKITKRGQNVTFRCDPISEHNRLYWYRQTLGQGPEFLTYFQNEAQLEKSRLLSDRFSAERPKGSFSTLEIQRTEQGDSAMYLCASSGGFTQPQHFGDGTRLSIL.

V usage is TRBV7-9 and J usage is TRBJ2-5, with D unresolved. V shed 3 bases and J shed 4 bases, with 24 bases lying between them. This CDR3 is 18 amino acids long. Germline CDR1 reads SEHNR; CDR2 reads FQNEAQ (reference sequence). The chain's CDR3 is CASSFFPFGAHYGETQYF. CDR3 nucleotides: TGTGCCAGCAGCTTTTTCCCCTTTGGAGCGCATTATGGAGAGACCCAGTACTTC.

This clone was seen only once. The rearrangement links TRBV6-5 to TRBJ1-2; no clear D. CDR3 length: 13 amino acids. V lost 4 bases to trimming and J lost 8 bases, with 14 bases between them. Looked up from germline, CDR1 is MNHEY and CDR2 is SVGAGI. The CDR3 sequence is CASSLSPDRGYTF. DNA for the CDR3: TGTGCCAGCAGTTTGAGCCCGGATAGGGGCTACACCTTC.

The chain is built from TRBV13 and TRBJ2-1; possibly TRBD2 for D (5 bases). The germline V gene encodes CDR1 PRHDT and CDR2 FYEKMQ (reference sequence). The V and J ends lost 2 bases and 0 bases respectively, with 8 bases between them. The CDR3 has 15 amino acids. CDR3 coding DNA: TGTGCCAGCAGCTTAAGGACTCACTCCTACAATGAGCAGTTCTTC. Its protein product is CASSLRTHSYNEQFF.